The 13 T cell receptor beta chains listed next were all sequenced from one sample in a study of T cells after yellow fever vaccination. TCRdb re-derived calls from the 5' RACE reads in MiXCR, one entry per CDR3 protein. The sample lists roughly 250,000 distinct CDR3 sequences, 10% to 15% occurring once. The sample was CD4+ T cells sorted from PBMCs, taken 45 days after the yellow fever booster vaccination. The origin of the receptors is a man aged 25 to 40 who received the YFV17D yellow fever vaccine.

The gene calls are TRBV10-3 and TRBJ1-5; D ambiguous. The germline CDR1 and CDR2 sequences are ENHRY and SYGVKD. CDR3 size: 12 residues. The V gene lost 2 bases and the J gene lost 5 bases, with 4 bases spanning the gap. The CDR3 sequence is CAISEAYQPQHF. The CDR3 DNA is TGTGCCATCAGTGAGGCCTATCAGCCCCAGCATTTT.

This clonotype was seen only a few times. This rearrangement joins TRBV12-3 or TRBV12-4 to TRBJ2-2; a weak D match, TRBD1 (6 bases). CDR3 size: 15 residues. Trimming removed 1 base at V and 7 bases at J, with 13 bases between. The CDR3 coding sequence is TGTGCCAGCAGTTTAGGACAGGCCGAGGGCGGGGAGCTGTTTTTT. Translating gives CASSLGQAEGGELFF.

This rearrangement joins TRBV5-4 to TRBJ2-2; D is unresolved. With 0 bases removed from V and 2 bases from J, the gap between germline ends came to 8 bases. From germline, CDR1 is SGHNT and CDR2 YYREEE (reference sequence). This CDR3 is built from 15 residues. The CDR3 nucleotides read TGTGCCAGCAGCTTGGAACTATCAAACACCGGGGAGCTGTTTTTT. It is translated as CASSLELSNTGELFF.

The table lists this clonotype with a few counts. The gene calls are TRBV4-3 and TRBJ2-3, with D perhaps TRBD1 or TRBD2 (5 bases each). V dropped 0 bases and J dropped 10 bases, with 8 bases sitting between them. CDR1 is LGHNA, CDR2 YSLEER, per germline. CDR3 length: 12 amino acids. In nucleotides, the CDR3 is TGCGCCAGCAGCCAAGATCGGGGCTCGCAGTATTTT. Amino acids: CASSQDRGSQYF.

The CDR3 here is CASSRIGTSGRNEQFF. CDR3 sequence (DNA): TGTGCCAGCAGCCGCATAGGGACTAGCGGGAGGAATGAGCAGTTCTTC. The chain couples TRBV9 to TRBJ2-1; the match to TRBD2 covers 15 bases. Per the germline V gene, CDR1 is SGDLS and CDR2 is YYNGEE. CDR3 size: 16 residues. The V and J ends lost 4 bases and 7 bases, in that order; junction bases with no gene match: 6.

The chain combines TRBV7-8 with TRBJ2-7, with D possibly called TRBD1 or TRBD2 (5 bases each). V gave up 2 bases and J gave up 5 bases, with 25 bases separating them. This CDR3 comprises 18 residues. CDR1 is SGHVS, CDR2 FQNEAQ, per germline. The CDR3 sequence: CASSLYGAVRGQRDEQYF. CDR3 DNA: TGTGCCAGCAGCTTATACGGGGCAGTAAGGGGCCAAAGGGACGAGCAGTACTTC.

This clonotype was detected a few times. This chain joins TRBV20-1 and TRBJ2-7, with TRBD2 matching 10 bases. The CDR3 sequence is 14 residues long. Per the germline V gene, CDR1 is DFQATT and CDR2 is SNEGSKA (reference sequence). V shed 7 bases, J shed 4 bases, and the junction held 10 bases outside the gene matches. The DNA for the CDR3 is TGCAGTGGTCTAACTAGCGGGATGTCTTACGAGCAGTACTTC. As protein: CSGLTSGMSYEQYF.

The chain combines TRBV5-1 with TRBJ2-2; D might be TRBD1 (5 bases). Trimming left V 6 bases short and J 5 bases short, with 20 bases between. CDR3 length: 16 amino acids. Germline V gene lookup returns CDR1 SGHRS and CDR2 YFSETQ. Here the CDR3 reads CASNPLDRDLTGELFF. CDR3 nucleotide sequence: TGCGCCAGCAACCCCCTCGACAGAGACCTTACCGGGGAGCTGTTTTTT. Supplemented by reference TRBV5-1 and TRBJ2-2, the full variable domain reads KAGVTQTPRYLIKTRGQQVTLSCSPISGHRSVSWYQQTPGQGLQFLFEYFSETQRNKGNFPGRFSGRQFSNSRSEMNVSTLELGDSALYLCASNPLDRDLTGELFFGEGSRLTVL.

This clonotype was observed a handful of times. Written as DNA, the CDR3 is TGCGCCAGCAGTCGTGGTTACGCAGGGGAATTAAGGGAGACCCAGTACTTC. As protein: CASSRGYAGELRETQYF. The V call is TRBV23-1, the J call TRBJ2-5, with D maybe TRBD1 (6 bases). TRBV23-1 is labeled an ORF, and its function is uncertain. Trimming took 4 bases from V and 5 from J, leaving 23 bases between them. The CDR3 length is 17 residues.

The chain recombines TRBV29-1 with TRBJ2-7; D is unclear. The germline V and J ends were trimmed by 3 bases and 2 bases, with 8 bases remaining between them. This CDR3 is built from 12 residues. Germline V lookup: CDR1 SQVTM, CDR2 ANQGSEA. The chain's CDR3 is CSVEVTPYEQYF. CDR3 DNA: TGCAGCGTTGAGGTCACTCCCTACGAGCAGTACTTC.

CDR3 region: CATSAPTRSPQYF. The CDR3 DNA is TGTGCCACCAGTGCCCCGACGAGATCCCCCCAGTACTTC. The chain combines TRBV24-1 with TRBJ2-5; D is undetermined. This CDR3 has 13 amino acids. Germline V CDR1 and CDR2: KGHDR, SFDVKD. Trimming cost V 5 bases and J 9 bases, with 15 bases left between them.

This clonotype was picked up a small number of times. V is TRBV12-3 or TRBV12-4 and J is TRBJ1-5; D remains unclear. The ends were cut back, 1 base at V and 6 bases at J, with 7 bases in the middle. The CDR3 is 13 residues long. The CDR3 nucleotides are TGTGCCAGCAGTTTAGAAGGGTTTCAGCCCCAGCATTTT. Protein sequence: CASSLEGFQPQHF.

The chain recombines TRBV29-1 with TRBJ2-5; TRBD2 agrees at 7 bases. Germline V gives CDR1 SQVTM, CDR2 ANQGSEA. The junction had 13 bases not matched to a gene; V was cut back by 7 bases and J by 5 bases. This CDR3 is 14 amino acids long. The CDR3 DNA reads TGCAGCGCAGGGAGGGAGTCCAATGCGGAGACCCAGTACTTC. It translates to CSAGRESNAETQYF.